These T cell receptor beta chains were read from a single sample in a study of shared clonotypes between healthy human individuals. Using immunoSEQ multiplex PCR, the repertoire was profiled, and TCRdb retains in-frame clones only, with some absent. The sample includes 2 million to 3 million clones, around 94% of them seen just once. The sample consisted of naive CD4+ T cells sorted from blood. The source of these receptors is a man aged 18-30 years in good health. CDR3s include the opening cysteine and the closing phenylalanine or tryptophan. D genes are given only for firm matches. Clone sizes are given selectively: once, few, many, or a class where the clone is expanded.

>TRBV30|TRBJ2-7|TRBD2|.
CAWGGLAANEQYF
TGTGCCTGGGGGGGACTAGCGGCTAACGAGCAGTACTTC
>TRBV2|TRBJ1-2|.|.
CASSLFISPSGGFSGYTF
TGTGCCAGCAGTCTATTTATATCCCCCTCCGGAGGGTTTAGCGGCTACACCTTC
>TRBV9|TRBJ2-5|.|.
CASSVGTTSGETQYF
TGTGCCAGCAGCGTAGGAACGACTAGTGGAGAGACCCAGTACTTC
>TRBV6-1|TRBJ1-4|.|.
CASSEERNRVGEKLFF
TGTGCCAGCAGTGAAGAGAGGAACAGGGTGGGTGAAAAACTGTTTTTT
>TRBV11-3|TRBJ2-7|.|.
CASSHTGNYEQYF
TGTGCCAGCAGCCACACAGGGAACTACGAGCAGTACTTC
>TRBV6-1|TRBJ2-7|.|.
CASSEHSNLYEQYF
TGTGCCAGCAGTGAACACAGCAATCTATACGAGCAGTACTTC
>TRBV11-2|TRBJ1-2|.|.
CASSRPNQQGHATNYGYTF
TGTGCCAGCAGCCGCCCGAACCAACAGGGTCATGCCACTAACTATGGCTACACCTTC
>TRBV9|TRBJ2-7|TRBD2|.
CASSVVWGGEQYF
TGTGCCAGCAGCGTAGTCTGGGGGGGCGAGCAGTACTTC
>TRBV21-1|TRBJ2-7|.|.
CASSSGDRGGYEQYF
TGTGCCAGCAGCAGCGGGGACAGGGGAGGCTACGAGCAGTACTTC
>TRBV28|TRBJ1-5|.|.
CASSSVNRLGNQPQHF
TGTGCCAGCAGCTCCGTTAACAGGTTGGGCAATCAGCCCCAGCATTTT
>TRBV28|TRBJ1-2|TRBD1|once
CAIRSRDRAMGGYTF
TGTGCCATCCGATCAAGAGACAGGGCCATGGGTGGCTACACCTTC
>TRBV10-3|TRBJ2-7|.|.
CAITRGEYF
TGTGCCATCACCAGAGGGGAGTACTTC
>TRBV7-2|TRBJ2-7|.|.
CASSPAGTASYEQYF
TGTGCCAGCAGCCCAGCCGGGACTGCTTCCTACGAGCAGTACTTC
>TRBV18|TRBJ2-2|.|.
CASSPRGDTGELFF
TGTGCCAGCTCACCACGAGGGGACACCGGGGAGCTGTTTTTT
>TRBV27|TRBJ1-1|.|.
CASSSRDALREAFF
TGTGCCAGCAGTTCCCGGGACGCCCTAAGGGAAGCTTTCTTT
>TRBV7-9|TRBJ2-4|.|.
CASSLILGVAKNIQYF
TGTGCCAGCAGCTTAATTTTAGGGGTAGCCAAAAACATTCAGTACTTC
>TRBV4-2|TRBJ1-2|.|.
CASSHALPGTGNYGYTF
TGTGCCAGCAGCCACGCCCTCCCGGGGACGGGTAACTATGGCTACACCTTC
>TRBV10-1|TRBJ2-1|.|.
CASSESSPLLVGDNEQFF
TGCGCCAGCAGTGAGAGTTCCCCGCTTTTAGTGGGAGATAATGAGCAGTTCTTC
>TRBV25-1|TRBJ1-5|.|few
CASRTKGGPQHF
TGTGCCAGCAGGACGAAGGGTGGGCCCCAGCATTTT
>TRBV5-5|TRBJ1-2|TRBD1|.
CASSPVGTATSYGYTF
TGTGCCAGCAGCCCAGTTGGGACAGCAACCTCCTATGGCTACACCTTC
>TRBV9|TRBJ2-5|.|.
CASGSGGRQETQYF
TGTGCCAGCGGGTCTGGGGGGCGCCAAGAGACCCAGTACTTC
>TRBV10-3|TRBJ1-5|TRBD1|.
CATRDRGPQPQHF
TGTGCCACCCGGGACAGGGGGCCGCAGCCCCAGCATTTT
>TRBV11-3|TRBJ2-3|.|.
CASSPSGAGTDTQYF
TGTGCCAGCAGCCCGTCTGGGGCGGGCACAGATACGCAGTATTTT